This T cell receptor beta chain comes out of a study of T cells in Graves' hyperthyroidism and ophthalmopathy. It was RNA transcripts that yielded the amplified TCR beta CDR3 regions. The TCR CDR3 was amplified in a first-round RT-PCR using the HTBI primer set. Via MiXCR, TCRdb re-called the multiplex PCR reads, giving one row per CDR3 protein. The sample carries around 610,000 distinct CDR3 sequences, roughly 15% recorded once. V lost 6 bases and J 4 bases, leaving 18 bases between the germline ends. The CDR3 covers 15 residues. Germline CDR1 is MNHEY and CDR2 is SVGEGT. This chain joins TRBV6-2 or TRBV6-3 and TRBJ2-5; possibly TRBD1 for D (5 bases). The material sequenced was blood. This TCR was sampled from a middle-aged woman with Graves' ophthalmopathy. The DNA of the CDR3 is TGTGCCAGCAGGCACCGGACAAGCGAAGGAGAGACCCAGTACTTC. Amino acid sequence: CASRHRTSEGETQYF.